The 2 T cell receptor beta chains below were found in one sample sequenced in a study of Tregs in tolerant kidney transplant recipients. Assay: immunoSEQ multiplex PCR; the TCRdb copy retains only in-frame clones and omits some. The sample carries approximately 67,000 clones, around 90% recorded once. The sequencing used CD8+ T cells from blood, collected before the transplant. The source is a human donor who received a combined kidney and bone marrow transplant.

The CDR3 reads CSVVGEGEAFF. The CDR3 DNA reads as TGCAGCGTTGTAGGCGAGGGAGAGGCTTTCTTT. The chain carries TRBV29-1 and TRBJ1-1; D unresolved. Per the germline V gene, CDR1 is SQVTM and CDR2 is ANQGSEA. Trimming cost V 4 bases and J 11 bases, with 14 bases left between them. The CDR3 loop spans 11 amino acids.

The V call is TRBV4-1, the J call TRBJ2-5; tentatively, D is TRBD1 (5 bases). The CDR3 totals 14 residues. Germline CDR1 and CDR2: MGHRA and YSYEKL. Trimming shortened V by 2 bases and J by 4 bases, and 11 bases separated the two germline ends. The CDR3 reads CASSQRTTIETQYF. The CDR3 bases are TGCGCCAGCAGCCAACGGACAACGATAGAGACCCAGTACTTC.